This T cell receptor (beta chain) comes out of a study of blood T cell dynamics during melanoma immunotherapy. About the research overall: Standard first-line treatment here was pembrolizumab or nivolumab plus ipilimumab in metastatic melanoma. The study, taken as a whole, reports: PBMC repertoires of eventual disease-control patients split at W3 into clonality or diversity gains.

Time point given: pre-treatment baseline. One draw preceded checkpoint blockade; another followed its first cycle at week 3. CDR1 is KGHSH and CDR2 is LQKENI in the germline V gene. This CDR3 spans 14 amino acids. Trimming left V 4 bases short and J 3 bases short, with 11 bases between. Each bulk PBMC sample had roughly 400 ng DNA loaded. Profiling relied on immunoSEQ multiplex PCR, and the TCRdb table lists in-frame clones only, not all of them. The sample has about 12,000 clones; 85% to 90% are singletons. For this clone: Its antigen remains unknown.

The rearrangement uses TRBV18 and TRBJ2-3; D might be TRBD2 (6 bases). This TCR came from a human donor with melanoma. Specimen: blood, collected from a patient treated with checkpoint blockade. The CDR3 region is CASSQSGPTDTQYF. The CDR3 region has the DNA TGTGCCAGCTCACAAAGCGGGCCAACAGATACGCAGTATTTT.